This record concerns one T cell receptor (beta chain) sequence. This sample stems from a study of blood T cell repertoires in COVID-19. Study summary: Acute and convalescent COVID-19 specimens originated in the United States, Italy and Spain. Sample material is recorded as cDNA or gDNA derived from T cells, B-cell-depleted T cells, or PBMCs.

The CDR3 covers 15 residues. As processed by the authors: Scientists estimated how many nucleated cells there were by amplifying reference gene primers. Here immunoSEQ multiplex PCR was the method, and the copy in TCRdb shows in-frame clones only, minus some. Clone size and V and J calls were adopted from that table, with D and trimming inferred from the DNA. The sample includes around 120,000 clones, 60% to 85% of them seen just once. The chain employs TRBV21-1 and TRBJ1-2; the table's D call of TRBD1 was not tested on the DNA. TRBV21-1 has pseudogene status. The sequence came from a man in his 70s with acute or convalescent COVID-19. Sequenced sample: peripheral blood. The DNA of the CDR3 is TGTGCCAGCAGCATGCTCGGGACAGTGACCTATGGCTACACCTTC. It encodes CASSMLGTVTYGYTF.